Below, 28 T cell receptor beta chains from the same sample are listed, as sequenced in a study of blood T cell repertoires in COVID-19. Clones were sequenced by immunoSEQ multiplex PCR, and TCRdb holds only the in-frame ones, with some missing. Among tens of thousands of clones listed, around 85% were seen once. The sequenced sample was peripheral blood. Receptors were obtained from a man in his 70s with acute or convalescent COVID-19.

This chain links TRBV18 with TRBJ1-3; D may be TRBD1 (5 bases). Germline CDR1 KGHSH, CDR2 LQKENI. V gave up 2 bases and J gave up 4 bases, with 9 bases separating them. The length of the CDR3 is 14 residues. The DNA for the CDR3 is TGTGCCAGCTCACCAACAGGCGAAGGAAACACCATATATTTT. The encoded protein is CASSPTGEGNTIYF.

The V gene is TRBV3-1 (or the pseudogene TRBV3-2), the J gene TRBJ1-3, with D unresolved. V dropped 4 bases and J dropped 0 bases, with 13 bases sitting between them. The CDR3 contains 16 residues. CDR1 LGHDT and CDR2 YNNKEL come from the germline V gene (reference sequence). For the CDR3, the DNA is TGTGCCAGCAGCCGGACCTGGGGAGGCTCTGGAAACACCATATATTTT. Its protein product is CASSRTWGGSGNTIYF.

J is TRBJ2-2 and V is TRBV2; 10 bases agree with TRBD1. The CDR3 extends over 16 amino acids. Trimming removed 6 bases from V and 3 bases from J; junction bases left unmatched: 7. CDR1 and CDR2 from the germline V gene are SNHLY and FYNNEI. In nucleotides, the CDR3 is TGTGCCAGCAGGGCAACCGGGACAGGGGACACCGGGGAGCTGTTTTTT. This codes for CASRATGTGDTGELFF.

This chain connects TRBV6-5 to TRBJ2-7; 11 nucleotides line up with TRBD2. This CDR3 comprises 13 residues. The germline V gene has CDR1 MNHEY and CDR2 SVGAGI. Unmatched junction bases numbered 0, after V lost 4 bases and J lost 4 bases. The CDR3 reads CASSSSGGYEQYF. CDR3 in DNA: TGTGCCAGCAGTTCTAGCGGGGGGTACGAGCAGTACTTC.

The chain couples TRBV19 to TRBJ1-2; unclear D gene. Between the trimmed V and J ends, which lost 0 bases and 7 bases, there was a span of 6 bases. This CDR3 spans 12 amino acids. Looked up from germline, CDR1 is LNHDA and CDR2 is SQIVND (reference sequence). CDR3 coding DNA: TGTGCCAGTAGTATAGAGTTCGGTGGCTACACCTTC. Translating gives CASSIEFGGYTF.

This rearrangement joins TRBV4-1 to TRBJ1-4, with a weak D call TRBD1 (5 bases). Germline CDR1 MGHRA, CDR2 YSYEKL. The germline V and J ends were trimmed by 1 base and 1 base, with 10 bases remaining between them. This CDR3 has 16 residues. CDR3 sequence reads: CASSQGGRGTNEKLFF. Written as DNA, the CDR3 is TGCGCCAGCAGCCAAGGGGGTAGGGGAACTAATGAAAAACTGTTTTTT.

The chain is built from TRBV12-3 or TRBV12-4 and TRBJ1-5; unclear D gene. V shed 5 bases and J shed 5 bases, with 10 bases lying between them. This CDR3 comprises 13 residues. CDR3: CASSIDQDQPQHF. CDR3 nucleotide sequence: TGTGCCAGCAGTATTGATCAGGATCAGCCCCAGCATTTT.

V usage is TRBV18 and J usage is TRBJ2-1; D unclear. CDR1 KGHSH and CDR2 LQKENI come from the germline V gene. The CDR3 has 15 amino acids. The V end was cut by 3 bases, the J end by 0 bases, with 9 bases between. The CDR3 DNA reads TGTGCCAGCTCACCTACAGCCGTCTCCTACAATGAGCAGTTCTTC. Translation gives CASSPTAVSYNEQFF.

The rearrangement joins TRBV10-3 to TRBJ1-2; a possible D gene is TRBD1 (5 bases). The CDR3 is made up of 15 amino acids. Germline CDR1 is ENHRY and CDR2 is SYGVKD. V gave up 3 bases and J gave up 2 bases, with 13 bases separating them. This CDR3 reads CAISDTKTANYGYTF. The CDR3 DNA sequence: TGTGCCATCAGTGACACTAAGACAGCAAACTATGGCTACACCTTC.

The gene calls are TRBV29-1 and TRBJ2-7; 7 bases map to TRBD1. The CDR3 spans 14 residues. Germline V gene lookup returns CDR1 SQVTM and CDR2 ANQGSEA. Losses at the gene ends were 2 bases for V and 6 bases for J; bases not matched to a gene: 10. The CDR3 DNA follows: TGCAGCGTTGAACGACAGGGTATTAAGGGCGAGCAGTACTTC. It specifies CSVERQGIKGEQYF.

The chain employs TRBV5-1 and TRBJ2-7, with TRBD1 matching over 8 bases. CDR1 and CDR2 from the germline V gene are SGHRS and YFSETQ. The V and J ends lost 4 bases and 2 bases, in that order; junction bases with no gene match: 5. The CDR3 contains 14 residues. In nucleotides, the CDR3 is TGCGCCAGCAGCCCAGGACAGGGACCCTACGAGCAGTACTTC. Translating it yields CASSPGQGPYEQYF. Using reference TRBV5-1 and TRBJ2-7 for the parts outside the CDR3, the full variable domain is KAGVTQTPRYLIKTRGQQVTLSCSPISGHRSVSWYQQTPGQGLQFLFEYFSETQRNKGNFPGRFSGRQFSNSRSEMNVSTLELGDSALYLCASSPGQGPYEQYFGPGTRLTVT.

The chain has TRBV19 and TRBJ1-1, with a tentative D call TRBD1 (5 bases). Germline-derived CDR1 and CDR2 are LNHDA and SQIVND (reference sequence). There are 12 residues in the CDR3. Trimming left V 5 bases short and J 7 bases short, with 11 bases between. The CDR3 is CASSSGYDEAFF. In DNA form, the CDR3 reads TGTGCCAGTAGTTCAGGGTACGATGAAGCTTTCTTT.

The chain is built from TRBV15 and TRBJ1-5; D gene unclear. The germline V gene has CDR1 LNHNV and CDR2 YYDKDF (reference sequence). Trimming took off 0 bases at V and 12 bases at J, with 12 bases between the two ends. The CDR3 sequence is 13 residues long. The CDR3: CATSREPPGFQHF. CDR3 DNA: TGTGCCACCAGCAGAGAACCCCCGGGTTTCCAGCATTTT.

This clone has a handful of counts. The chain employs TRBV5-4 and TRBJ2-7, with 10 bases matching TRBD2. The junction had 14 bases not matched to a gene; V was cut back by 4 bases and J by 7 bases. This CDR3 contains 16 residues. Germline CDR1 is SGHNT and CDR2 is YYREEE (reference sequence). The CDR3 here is CASSPGGSGGFWEQYF. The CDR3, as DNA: TGTGCCAGCAGCCCTGGAGGTAGCGGGGGGTTTTGGGAGCAGTACTTC.

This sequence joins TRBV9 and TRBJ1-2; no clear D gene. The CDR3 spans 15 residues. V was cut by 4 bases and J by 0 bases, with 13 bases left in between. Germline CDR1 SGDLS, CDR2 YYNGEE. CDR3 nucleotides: TGTGCCAGCAGCTCTCAGGTAGTAGCTAACTATGGCTACACCTTC. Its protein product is CASSSQVVANYGYTF.

CDR3 DNA: TGTGCCAGCAGGGCCTTCCTAGCGTCCAAAAACATTCAGTACTTC. As protein: CASRAFLASKNIQYF. The chain has TRBV2 and TRBJ2-4, with a tentative D call TRBD2 (6 bases). This CDR3 has 15 residues. Germline V gene sequence: CDR1 SNHLY, CDR2 FYNNEI. V was shortened by 6 bases and J by 2 bases, with 14 bases between the two germline ends.

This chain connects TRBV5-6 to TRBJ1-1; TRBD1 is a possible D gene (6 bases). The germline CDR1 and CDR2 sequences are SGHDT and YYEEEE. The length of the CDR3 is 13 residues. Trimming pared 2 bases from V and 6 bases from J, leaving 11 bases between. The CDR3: CASSLQGGPEAFF. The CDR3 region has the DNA TGTGCCAGCAGCTTACAGGGTGGACCTGAAGCTTTCTTT.

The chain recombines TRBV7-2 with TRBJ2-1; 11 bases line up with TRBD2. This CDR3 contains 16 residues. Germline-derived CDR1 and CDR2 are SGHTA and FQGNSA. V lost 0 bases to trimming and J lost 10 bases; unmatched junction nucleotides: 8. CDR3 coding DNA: TGTGCCAGCAGCTTAGCTCCGGATAGCGGGGGGGCCGAGCAGTTCTTC. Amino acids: CASSLAPDSGGAEQFF.

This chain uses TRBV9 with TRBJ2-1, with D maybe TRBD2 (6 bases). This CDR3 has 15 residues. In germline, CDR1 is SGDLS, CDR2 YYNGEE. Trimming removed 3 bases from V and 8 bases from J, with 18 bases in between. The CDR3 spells CASSASGLMGDEQFF. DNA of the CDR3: TGTGCCAGCAGCGCCTCCGGACTAATGGGCGATGAGCAGTTCTTC.

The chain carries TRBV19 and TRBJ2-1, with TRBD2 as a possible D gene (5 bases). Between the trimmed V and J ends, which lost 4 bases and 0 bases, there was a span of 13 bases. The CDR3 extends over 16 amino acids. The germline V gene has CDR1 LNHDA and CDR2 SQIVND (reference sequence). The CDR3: CASSRSSTSSYNEQFF. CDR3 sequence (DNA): TGTGCCAGTAGTAGGTCTAGCACGAGCTCCTACAATGAGCAGTTCTTC.

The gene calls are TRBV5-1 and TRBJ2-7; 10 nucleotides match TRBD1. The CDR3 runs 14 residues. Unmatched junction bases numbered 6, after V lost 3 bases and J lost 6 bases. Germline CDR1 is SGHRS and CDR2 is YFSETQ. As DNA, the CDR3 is TGCGCCAGCAGCTGGGGACAGGGGAAGGGCGAGCAGTACTTC. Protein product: CASSWGQGKGEQYF.

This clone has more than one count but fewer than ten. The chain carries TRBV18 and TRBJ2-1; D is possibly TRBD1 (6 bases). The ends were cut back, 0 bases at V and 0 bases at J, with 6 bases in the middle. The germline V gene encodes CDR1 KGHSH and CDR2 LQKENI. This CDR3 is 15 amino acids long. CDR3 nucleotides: TGTGCCAGCTCACCACCGGGGGCCTCCTACAATGAGCAGTTCTTC. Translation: CASSPPGASYNEQFF.

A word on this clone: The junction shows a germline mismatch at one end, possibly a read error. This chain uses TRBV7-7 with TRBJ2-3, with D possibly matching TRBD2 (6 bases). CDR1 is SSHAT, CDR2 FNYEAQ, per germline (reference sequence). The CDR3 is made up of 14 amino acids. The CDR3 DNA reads TGTGCTAGCAGCTTAGGGTCGGGGAGGGATACGCAGTATTTT. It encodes CASSLGSGRDTQYF. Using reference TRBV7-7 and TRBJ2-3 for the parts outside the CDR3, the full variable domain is GAGVSQSPRYKVTKRGQDVTLRCDPISSHATLYWYQQALGQGPEFLTYFNYEAQPDKSGLPSDRFSAERPEGSISTLTIQRTEQRDSAMYRCASSLGSGRDTQYFGPGTRLTVL.

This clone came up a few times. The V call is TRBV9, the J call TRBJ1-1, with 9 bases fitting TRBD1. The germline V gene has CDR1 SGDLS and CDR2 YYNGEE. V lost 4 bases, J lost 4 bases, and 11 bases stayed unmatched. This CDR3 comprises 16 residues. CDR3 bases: TGTGCCAGCAGCCCCAATACAGGGGGCATCGGCACTGAAGCTTTCTTT. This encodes CASSPNTGGIGTEAFF.

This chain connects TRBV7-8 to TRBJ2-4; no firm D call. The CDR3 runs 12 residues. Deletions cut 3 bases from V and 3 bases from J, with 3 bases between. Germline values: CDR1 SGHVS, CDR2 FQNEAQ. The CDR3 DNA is TGTGCCAGCAGCTTTCACAAAAACATTCAGTACTTC. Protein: CASSFHKNIQYF. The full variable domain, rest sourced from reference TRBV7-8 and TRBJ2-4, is GAGVSQSPRYKVAKRGQDVALRCDPISGHVSLFWYQQALGQGPEFLTYFQNEAQLDKSGLPSDRFFAERPEGSVSTLKIQRTQQEDSAVYLCASSFHKNIQYFGAGTRLSVL.

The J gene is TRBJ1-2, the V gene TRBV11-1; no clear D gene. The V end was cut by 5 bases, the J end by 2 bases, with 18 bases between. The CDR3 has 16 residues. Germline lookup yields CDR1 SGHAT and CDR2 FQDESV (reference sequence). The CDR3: CASSSLNGMGNYGYTF. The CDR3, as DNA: TGTGCCAGCAGCAGCCTGAATGGAATGGGCAACTATGGCTACACCTTC.

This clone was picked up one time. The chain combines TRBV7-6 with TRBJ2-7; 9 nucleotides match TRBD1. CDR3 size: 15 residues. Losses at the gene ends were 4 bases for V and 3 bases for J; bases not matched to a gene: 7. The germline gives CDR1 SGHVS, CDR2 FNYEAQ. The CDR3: CASSSRTGAVYEQYF. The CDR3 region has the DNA TGTGCCAGCAGCTCAAGGACAGGGGCCGTCTACGAGCAGTACTTC.

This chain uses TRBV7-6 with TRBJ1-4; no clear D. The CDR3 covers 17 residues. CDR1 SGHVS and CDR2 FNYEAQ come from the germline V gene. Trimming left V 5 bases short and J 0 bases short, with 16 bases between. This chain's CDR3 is CASSPAPQQTTNEKLFF. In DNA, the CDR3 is TGTGCCAGCAGCCCGGCCCCCCAACAGACAACTAATGAAAAACTGTTTTTT.